These T cell receptor beta chains were read from a single sample in a study of shared clonotypes between healthy human individuals. Repertoires were generated with immunoSEQ multiplex PCR, while TCRdb's copy carries only in-frame clones and drops some. The data hold 520,000 or so clones, with 70% to 80% observed a single time. Material for sequencing was PBMCs. These receptor sequences come from a woman aged 40 to 50 in good health. Some clones in this sample may be carry-over from other donors' samples. Both conserved end residues are part of each CDR3. The D gene is left open where the match is weak. Clone size is not always given. Where it is, it says once, few, many or a class for expanded clones.

CDR3aa,CDR3nt,abundance,d_gene,j_gene,v_gene
CASSLTTAQYF,TGTGCCAGCAGCTTAACAACGGCGCAGTATTTT,.,.,TRBJ2-3,TRBV7-8
CASSDGGGSYNEQFF,TGTGCCAGCAGTGACGGGGGGGGGTCCTACAATGAGCAGTTCTTC,few,TRBD2,TRBJ2-1,TRBV6-4
CASSLVGGSDTGELFF,TGTGCCAGCAGCTTGGTCGGCGGGAGTGACACCGGGGAGCTGTTTTTT,.,TRBD2,TRBJ2-2,TRBV5-4
CAKGGASNTEAFF,TGCGCTAAAGGGGGGGCCTCGAACACTGAAGCTTTCTTT,few,.,TRBJ1-1,TRBV4-1
CASAIGRTNEKLFF,TGTGCCAGCGCTATTGGCAGGACGAATGAAAAACTGTTTTTT,.,.,TRBJ1-4,TRBV27
CAISESGTGGFMTEAFF,TGTGCCATCAGTGAGTCCGGGACAGGGGGCTTTATGACTGAAGCTTTCTTT,.,TRBD1,TRBJ1-1,TRBV6-1
CASSVGLSSYNEQFF,TGTGCCAGCAGCGTGGGACTTAGCTCCTACAATGAGCAGTTCTTC,.,.,TRBJ2-1,TRBV5-6
CASSPDRNQPQHF,TGTGCCAGCAGTCCAGACAGGAATCAGCCCCAGCATTTT,.,.,TRBJ1-5,TRBV6-6
CASSVSGRSYNEQFF,TGTGCCAGCAGCGTAAGCGGGAGGTCATACAATGAGCAGTTCTTC,.,TRBD2,TRBJ2-1,TRBV7-3
CASSVSADARGGYTF,TGTGCCAGCAGCGTAAGCGCCGACGCTCGGGGTGGCTACACCTTC,.,.,TRBJ1-2,TRBV9
CASSSAPRGVIGNTIYF,TGTGCCAGCAGCTCCGCCCCCCGGGGAGTTATTGGAAACACCATATATTTT,.,.,TRBJ1-3,TRBV11-2
CASSSSYEQYF,TGCGCCAGCAGCTCTTCCTACGAGCAGTACTTC,once,.,TRBJ2-7,TRBV5-1
CASSQEDGYEQYF,TGTGCCAGCTCACAGGAGGACGGATACGAGCAGTACTTC,.,.,TRBJ2-7,TRBV18
CASKIEDEGVEQFF,TGTGCCAGCAAGATTGAGGACGAGGGCGTTGAGCAGTTCTTC,few,.,TRBJ2-1,TRBV2
CASSLKREGPYEQYF,TGTGCCAGCAGTTTGAAGCGGGAGGGCCCCTACGAGCAGTACTTC,.,TRBD2,TRBJ2-7,TRBV27
CAWSWFRANEQFF,TGTGCCTGGAGTTGGTTTAGGGCCAATGAGCAGTTCTTC,once,.,TRBJ2-1,TRBV30
CASSFSGDEQFF,TGTGCCAGCAGCTTTAGCGGGGATGAGCAGTTCTTC,.,TRBD2,TRBJ2-1,TRBV9
CASSKLAVGGELFF,TGTGCCAGCAGCAAACTAGCGGTGGGCGGGGAGCTGTTTTTT,.,TRBD2,TRBJ2-2,TRBV5-5
CASSPRTGEANYGYTF,TGTGCCAGCTCACCCAGGACAGGAGAAGCTAACTATGGCTACACCTTC,.,TRBD1,TRBJ1-2,TRBV18
CASSLVTGDGYTF,TGTGCCAGCAGCTTAGTAACCGGGGATGGCTACACCTTC,.,.,TRBJ1-2,TRBV7-2
CASSGQFYTGELFF,TGTGCCAGTAGTGGGCAGTTCTACACCGGGGAGCTGTTTTTT,.,.,TRBJ2-2,TRBV19
CASSLRWGTQPNEQYF,TGTGCCAGCAGCCTTAGATGGGGTACCCAGCCAAACGAGCAGTACTTC,few,.,TRBJ2-7,TRBV14
CASRESGSADTQYF,TGTGCCAGTAGGGAGAGCGGGAGCGCAGATACGCAGTATTTT,.,TRBD2,TRBJ2-3,TRBV19
CASRGSASYEQYF,TGTGCCAGCAGGGGGTCAGCATCCTACGAGCAGTACTTC,.,.,TRBJ2-7,TRBV6-1
CAWAPGLRGNTIYF,TGTGCCTGGGCACCGGGACTCCGCGGAAACACCATATATTTT,many,.,TRBJ1-3,TRBV30
CASSQGASGSSYNEQFF,TGCGCCAGCAGCCAAGGGGCGAGTGGAAGCTCCTACAATGAGCAGTTCTTC,.,.,TRBJ2-1,TRBV4-3
CASSALAVSYNEQFF,TGTGCCAGCAGCGCACTAGCGGTTTCCTACAATGAGCAGTTCTTC,.,TRBD2,TRBJ2-1,TRBV7-2
CASSLGVSRRSSYNEQFF,TGTGCCAGCAGCTTGGGGGTTAGCAGGCGAAGCTCCTACAATGAGCAGTTCTTC,.,.,TRBJ2-1,TRBV11-2
CAISDAAGGNTIYF,TGTGCCATCAGTGACGCAGCCGGCGGAAACACCATATATTTT,.,.,TRBJ1-3,TRBV10-3
CASRDSGPTYEQYF,TGTGCCAGCAGGGATAGCGGGCCGACCTACGAGCAGTACTTC,.,TRBD2,TRBJ2-7,TRBV28
CASTGRGVSNQPQHF,TGTGCCAGCACCGGGAGGGGGGTGAGCAATCAGCCCCAGCATTTT,.,.,TRBJ1-5,TRBV6-1
CAGGTSPGNEQFF,TGTGCCGGAGGGACTTCTCCTGGAAATGAGCAGTTCTTC,.,.,TRBJ2-1,TRBV7-9
CAWIPGWTEAFF,TGTGCCTGGATTCCGGGGTGGACTGAAGCTTTCTTT,.,.,TRBJ1-1,TRBV30
CASSVSPNYGYTF,TGCGCCAGCAGCGTCAGTCCGAACTATGGCTACACCTTC,few,.,TRBJ1-2,TRBV10-1
CAWSGAGGANEKLFF,TGTGCCTGGAGTGGAGCAGGGGGCGCTAATGAAAAACTGTTTTTT,few,TRBD1,TRBJ1-4,TRBV30
CASSLLAGFTDTQYF,TGTGCCAGCAGCTTACTAGCGGGATTCACAGATACGCAGTATTTT,few,TRBD2,TRBJ2-3,TRBV7-3
CASSSRSGLAGTYNEQFF,TGCGCCAGCAGCTCGAGGTCGGGACTAGCGGGAACCTACAATGAGCAGTTCTTC,.,TRBD2,TRBJ2-1,TRBV5-1
CASSLSGGRAVSYEQYF,TGTGCCAGCAGCTTAAGTGGCGGGAGGGCGGTATCCTACGAGCAGTACTTC,.,TRBD2,TRBJ2-7,TRBV11-2
CASSVVWDSYNEQFF,TGTGCCAGCAGCGTAGTGTGGGACAGCTACAATGAGCAGTTCTTC,.,TRBD1,TRBJ2-1,TRBV9
CSVEETGTYEQYF,TGCAGCGTGGAAGAGACAGGGACCTACGAGCAGTACTTC,.,TRBD1,TRBJ2-7,TRBV29-1
CASSSPRQGNYGYTF,TGTGCCAGCAGCTCCCCCCGACAGGGAAACTATGGCTACACCTTC,.,TRBD1,TRBJ1-2,TRBV7-2
CASSRQAGDPNEQFF,TGTGCCAGCTCAAGACAAGCGGGAGACCCAAATGAGCAGTTCTTC,.,TRBD2,TRBJ2-1,TRBV18
CASSLKASLGQETQYF,TGTGCCAGCAGCTTAAAGGCCTCCCTTGGGCAAGAGACCCAGTACTTC,once,.,TRBJ2-5,TRBV7-3
CASSPRTNEKLFF,TGTGCCAGCAGCCCTCGTACTAATGAAAAACTGTTTTTT,.,.,TRBJ1-4,TRBV4-2
CAWSVGGSTDTQYF,TGTGCCTGGAGTGTCGGGGGGAGCACAGATACGCAGTATTTT,.,TRBD2,TRBJ2-3,TRBV30
CASSHAETATDTQYF,TGTGCCAGCTCACATGCCGAGACAGCCACAGATACGCAGTATTTT,many,.,TRBJ2-3,TRBV18
CASSYPGLAGGNEQFF,TGTGCCAGCAGTTACCCCGGACTAGCGGGAGGGAATGAGCAGTTCTTC,.,TRBD2,TRBJ2-1,TRBV6-5
CASSEAATPRGVRNQPQHF,TGTGCCAGCAGTGAAGCGGCAACTCCCAGGGGAGTGAGGAATCAGCCCCAGCATTTT,once,.,TRBJ1-5,TRBV2
CAIGDGTGNTIYF,TGTGCCATCGGGGACGGGACTGGAAACACCATATATTTT,many,.,TRBJ1-3,TRBV10-3
CASSLNGVSEAFF,TGTGCCAGCAGCTTAAACGGTGTGAGTGAAGCTTTCTTT,.,.,TRBJ1-1,TRBV7-3
CASTPVDSKQFF,TGTGCCAGCACCCCCGTGGACAGCAAGCAGTTCTTC,.,.,TRBJ2-1,TRBV2
CASSSGSWTDTQYF,TGTGCCAGCAGCTCCGGGAGTTGGACAGATACGCAGTATTTT,.,.,TRBJ2-3,TRBV7-8
CASSFKRLAGGTGELFF,TGTGCCAGCAGCTTCAAGAGACTAGCGGGAGGAACCGGGGAGCTGTTTTTT,.,TRBD2,TRBJ2-2,TRBV2
CASSLDRQGKEQYF,TGTGCCAGCAGCTTAGACCGACAGGGTAAAGAGCAGTACTTC,.,TRBD1,TRBJ2-7,TRBV11-3
CATEPRDPTETQYF,TGTGCCACCGAACCCCGGGATCCTACGGAGACCCAGTACTTC,once,.,TRBJ2-5,TRBV6-1